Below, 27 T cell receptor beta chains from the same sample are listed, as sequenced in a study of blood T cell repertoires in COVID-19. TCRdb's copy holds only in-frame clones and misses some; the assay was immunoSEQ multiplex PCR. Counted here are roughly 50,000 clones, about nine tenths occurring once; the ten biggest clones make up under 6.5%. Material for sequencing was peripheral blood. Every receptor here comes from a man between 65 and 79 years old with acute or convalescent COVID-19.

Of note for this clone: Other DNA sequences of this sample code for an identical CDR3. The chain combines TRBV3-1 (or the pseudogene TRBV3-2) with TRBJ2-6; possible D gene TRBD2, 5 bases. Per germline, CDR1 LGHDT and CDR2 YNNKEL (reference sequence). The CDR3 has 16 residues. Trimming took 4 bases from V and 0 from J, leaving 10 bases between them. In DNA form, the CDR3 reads TGTGCCAGCAGCCTGACGGGGAGCTCTGGGGCCAACGTCCTGACTTTC. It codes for CASSLTGSSGANVLTF.

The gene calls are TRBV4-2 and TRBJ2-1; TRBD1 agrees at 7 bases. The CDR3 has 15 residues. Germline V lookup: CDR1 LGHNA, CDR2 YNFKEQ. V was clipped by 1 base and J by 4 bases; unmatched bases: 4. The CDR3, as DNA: TGTGCCAGCAGCCAAGCCGGGACAGATTACAATGAGCAGTTCTTC. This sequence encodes CASSQAGTDYNEQFF.

The chain's CDR3 is CASSPPPRQGDSEGGYTF. CDR3 bases: TGTGCCAGCAGCCCCCCCCCGCGACAGGGTGATAGCGAAGGTGGCTACACCTTC. The chain is built from TRBV7-9 and TRBJ1-2, with TRBD1 matching 7 bases. The trim removed 5 bases at V and 7 bases at J, leaving 22 bases unmatched. Germline-derived CDR1 and CDR2 are SEHNR and FQNEAQ (reference sequence). CDR3 length: 18 residues.

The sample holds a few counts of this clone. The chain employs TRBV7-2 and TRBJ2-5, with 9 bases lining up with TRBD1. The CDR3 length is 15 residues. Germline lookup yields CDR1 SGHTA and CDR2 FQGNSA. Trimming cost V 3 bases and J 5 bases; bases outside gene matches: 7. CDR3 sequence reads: CASSFTTGGWETQYF. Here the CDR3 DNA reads TGTGCCAGCAGCTTCACCACAGGGGGCTGGGAGACCCAGTACTTC.

The CDR3 reads CASSFGSGVAYEQYF. The CDR3 region has the DNA TGTGCCAGCAGCTTCGGGAGCGGGGTTGCCTACGAGCAGTACTTC. The genes are TRBV7-2 and TRBJ2-7, with 7 bases aligning to TRBD2. The germline gives CDR1 SGHTA, CDR2 FQGNSA. The CDR3 contains 15 residues. The V and J ends lost 3 bases and 2 bases, in that order; junction bases with no gene match: 7. The full variable domain, in which reference TRBV7-2 and TRBJ2-7 provide the parts outside the CDR3, is GAGVSQSPSNKVTEKGKDVELRCDPISGHTALYWYRQSLGQGLEFLIYFQGNSAPDKSGLPSDRFSAERTGGSVSTLTIQRTQQEDSAVYLCASSFGSGVAYEQYFGPGTRLTVT.

The CDR3 loop reads CASSLDQARRETQYF. CDR3 DNA: TGTGCCAGCAGCTTGGACCAAGCTCGGAGGGAGACCCAGTACTTC. V is TRBV5-4 and J is TRBJ2-5; a possible D gene is TRBD2 (5 bases). The V gene lost 0 bases and the J gene lost 5 bases, with 14 bases spanning the gap. The CDR3 runs to 15 residues. Per the germline V gene, CDR1 is SGHNT and CDR2 is YYREEE (reference sequence).

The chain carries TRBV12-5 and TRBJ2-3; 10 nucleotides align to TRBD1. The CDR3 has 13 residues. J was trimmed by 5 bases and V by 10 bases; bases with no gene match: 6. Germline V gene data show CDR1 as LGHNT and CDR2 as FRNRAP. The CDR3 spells CATGTGAVDTQYF. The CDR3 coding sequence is TGTGCTACCGGGACAGGGGCTGTAGATACGCAGTATTTT.

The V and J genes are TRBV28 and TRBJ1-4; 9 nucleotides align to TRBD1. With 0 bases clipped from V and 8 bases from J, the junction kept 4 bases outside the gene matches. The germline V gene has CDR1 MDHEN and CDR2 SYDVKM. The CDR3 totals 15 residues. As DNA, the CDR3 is TGTGCCAGCAGTTTATGGGGACAGGGCGGGGAAAAACTGTTTTTT. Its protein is CASSLWGQGGEKLFF.

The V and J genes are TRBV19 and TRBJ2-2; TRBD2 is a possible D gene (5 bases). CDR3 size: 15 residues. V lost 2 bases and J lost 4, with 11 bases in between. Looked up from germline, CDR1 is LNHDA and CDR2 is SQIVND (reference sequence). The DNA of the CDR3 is TGTGCCAGTAGTATACCCCTAGCTGGCACCGGGGAGCTGTTTTTT. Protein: CASSIPLAGTGELFF.

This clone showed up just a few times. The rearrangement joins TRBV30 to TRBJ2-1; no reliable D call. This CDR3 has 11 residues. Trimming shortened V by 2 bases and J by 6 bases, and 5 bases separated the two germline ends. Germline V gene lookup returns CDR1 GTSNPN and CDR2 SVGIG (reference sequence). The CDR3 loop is CAWSPSNEQFF. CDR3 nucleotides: TGTGCCTGGAGTCCCAGCAATGAGCAGTTCTTC.

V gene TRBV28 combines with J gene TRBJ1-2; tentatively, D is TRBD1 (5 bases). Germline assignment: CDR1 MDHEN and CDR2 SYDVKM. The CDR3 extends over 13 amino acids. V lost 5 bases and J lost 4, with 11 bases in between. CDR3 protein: CASSLRQSYGYTF. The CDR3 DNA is TGTGCCAGCAGTCTGCGACAGAGCTATGGCTACACCTTC.

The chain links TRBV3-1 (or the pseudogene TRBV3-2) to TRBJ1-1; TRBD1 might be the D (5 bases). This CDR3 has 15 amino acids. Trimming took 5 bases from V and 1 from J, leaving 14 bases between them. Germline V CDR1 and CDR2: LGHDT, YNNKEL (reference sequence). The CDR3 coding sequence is TGTGCCAGCAGCGGACCCGTTACAGGGAACACTGAAGCTTTCTTT. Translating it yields CASSGPVTGNTEAFF.

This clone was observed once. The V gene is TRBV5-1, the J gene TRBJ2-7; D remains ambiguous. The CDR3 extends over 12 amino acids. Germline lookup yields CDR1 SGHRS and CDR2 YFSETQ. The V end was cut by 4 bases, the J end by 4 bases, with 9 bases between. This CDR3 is CASSPDTYEQYF. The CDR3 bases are TGCGCCAGCAGCCCTGACACTTACGAGCAGTACTTC.

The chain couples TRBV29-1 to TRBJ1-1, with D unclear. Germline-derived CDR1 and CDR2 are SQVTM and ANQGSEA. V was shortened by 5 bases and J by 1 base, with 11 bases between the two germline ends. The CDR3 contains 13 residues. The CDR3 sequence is CSVSRGGNTEAFF. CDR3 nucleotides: TGCAGCGTTTCCCGGGGAGGGAACACTGAAGCTTTCTTT.

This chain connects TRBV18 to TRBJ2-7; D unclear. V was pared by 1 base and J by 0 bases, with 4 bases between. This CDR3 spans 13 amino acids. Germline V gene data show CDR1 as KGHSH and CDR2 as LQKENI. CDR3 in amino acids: CASSPQSSYEQYF. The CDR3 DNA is TGTGCCAGCTCACCACAGAGCTCCTACGAGCAGTACTTC.

The CDR3 sequence: CASSFLLRRGSYNEQFF. The CDR3, as DNA: TGTGCCAGCAGCTTCCTCCTTCGGCGGGGTTCCTACAATGAGCAGTTCTTC. V usage is TRBV5-6 and J usage is TRBJ2-1, with TRBD2 as a possible D gene (6 bases). The V and J ends lost 2 bases and 1 base respectively, with 16 bases between them. CDR3 length: 17 amino acids. CDR1 is SGHDT and CDR2 is YYEEEE in the germline V gene.

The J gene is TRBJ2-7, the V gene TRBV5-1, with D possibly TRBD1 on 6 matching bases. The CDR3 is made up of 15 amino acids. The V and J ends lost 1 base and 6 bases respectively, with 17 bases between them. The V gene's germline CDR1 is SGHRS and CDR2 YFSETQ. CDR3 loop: CASSLKQGNRGEQYF. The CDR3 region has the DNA TGCGCCAGCAGCTTGAAACAGGGTAATAGGGGCGAGCAGTACTTC. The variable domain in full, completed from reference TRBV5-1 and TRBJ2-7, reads KAGVTQTPRYLIKTRGQQVTLSCSPISGHRSVSWYQQTPGQGLQFLFEYFSETQRNKGNFPGRFSGRQFSNSRSEMNVSTLELGDSALYLCASSLKQGNRGEQYFGPGTRLTVT.

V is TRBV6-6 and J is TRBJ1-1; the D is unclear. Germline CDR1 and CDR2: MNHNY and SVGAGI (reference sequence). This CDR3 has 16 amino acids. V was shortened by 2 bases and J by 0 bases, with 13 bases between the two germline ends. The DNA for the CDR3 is TGTGCCAGCAGTTACATTGTCATCGACATGAACACTGAAGCTTTCTTT. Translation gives CASSYIVIDMNTEAFF.

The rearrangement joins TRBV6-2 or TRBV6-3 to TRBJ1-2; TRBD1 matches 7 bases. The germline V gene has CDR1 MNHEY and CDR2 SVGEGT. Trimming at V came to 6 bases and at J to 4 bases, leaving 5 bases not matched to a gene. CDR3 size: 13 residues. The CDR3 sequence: CASSPTGIYGYTF. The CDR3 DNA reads TGTGCCAGCAGCCCGACAGGGATCTATGGCTACACCTTC.

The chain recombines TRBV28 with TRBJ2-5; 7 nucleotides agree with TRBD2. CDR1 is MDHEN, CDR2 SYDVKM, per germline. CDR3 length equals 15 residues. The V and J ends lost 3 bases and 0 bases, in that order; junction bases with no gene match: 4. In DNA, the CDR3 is TGTGCCAGCAGTTTCGAGGGAGGGGACCAAGAGACCCAGTACTTC. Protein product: CASSFEGGDQETQYF. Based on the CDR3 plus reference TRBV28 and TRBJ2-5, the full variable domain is DVKVTQSSRYLVKRTGEKVFLECVQDMDHENMFWYRQDPGLGLRLIYFSYDVKMKEKGDIPEGYSVSREKKERFSLILESASTNQTSMYLCASSFEGGDQETQYFGPGTRLLVL.

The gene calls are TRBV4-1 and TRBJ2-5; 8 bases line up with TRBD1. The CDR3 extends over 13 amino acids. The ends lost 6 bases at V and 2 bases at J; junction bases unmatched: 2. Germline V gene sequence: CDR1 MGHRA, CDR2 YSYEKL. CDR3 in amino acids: CASSRQGQETQYF. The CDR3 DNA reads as TGCGCCAGCAGTCGACAGGGGCAAGAGACCCAGTACTTC.

The CDR3 loop reads CASSPFHRGRTEAFF. In DNA form, the CDR3 reads TGTGCCAGCAGTCCCTTTCACAGGGGAAGGACTGAAGCTTTCTTT. J is TRBJ1-1 and V is TRBV28; 7 nucleotides match TRBD1. The CDR3 spans 15 residues. Losses at the gene ends were 5 bases for V and 5 bases for J; bases not matched to a gene: 11. Germline V gives CDR1 MDHEN, CDR2 SYDVKM. The entire variable domain, with the rest obtained from reference TRBV28 and TRBJ1-1, is as follows: DVKVTQSSRYLVKRTGEKVFLECVQDMDHENMFWYRQDPGLGLRLIYFSYDVKMKEKGDIPEGYSVSREKKERFSLILESASTNQTSMYLCASSPFHRGRTEAFFGQGTRLTVV.

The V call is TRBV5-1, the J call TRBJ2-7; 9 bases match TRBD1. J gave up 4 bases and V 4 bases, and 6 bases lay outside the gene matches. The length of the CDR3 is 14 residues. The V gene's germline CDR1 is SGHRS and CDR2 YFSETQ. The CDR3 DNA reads TGCGCCAGCAGCGGAACAGGGGGCGGGTACGAGCAGTACTTC. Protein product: CASSGTGGGYEQYF.

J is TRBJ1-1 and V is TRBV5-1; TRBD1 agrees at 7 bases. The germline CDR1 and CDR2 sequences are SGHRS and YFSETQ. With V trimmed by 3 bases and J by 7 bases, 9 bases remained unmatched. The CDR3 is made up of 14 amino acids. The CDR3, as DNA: TGCGCCAGCAGCTCGTCACAAGGGGGCCATGAAGCTTTCTTT. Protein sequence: CASSSSQGGHEAFF.

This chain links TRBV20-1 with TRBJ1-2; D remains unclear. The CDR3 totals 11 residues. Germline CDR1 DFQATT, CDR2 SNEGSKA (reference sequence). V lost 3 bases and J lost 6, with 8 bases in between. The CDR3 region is CSASLENGYTF. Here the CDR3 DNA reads TGCAGTGCTAGTTTGGAGAATGGCTACACCTTC.

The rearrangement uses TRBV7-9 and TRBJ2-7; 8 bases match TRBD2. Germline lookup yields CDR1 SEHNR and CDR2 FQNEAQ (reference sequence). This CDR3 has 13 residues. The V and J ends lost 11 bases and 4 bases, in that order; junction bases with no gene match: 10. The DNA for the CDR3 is TGTGCCTGTCGCGGGGGGCATTCTTACGAGCAGTACTTC. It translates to CACRGGHSYEQYF. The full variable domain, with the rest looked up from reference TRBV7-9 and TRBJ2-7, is DTGVSQNPRHKITKRGQNVTFRCDPISEHNRLYWYRQTLGQGPEFLTYFQNEAQLEKSRLLSDRFSAERPKGSFSTLEIQRTEQGDSAMYLCACRGGHSYEQYFGPGTRLTVT.

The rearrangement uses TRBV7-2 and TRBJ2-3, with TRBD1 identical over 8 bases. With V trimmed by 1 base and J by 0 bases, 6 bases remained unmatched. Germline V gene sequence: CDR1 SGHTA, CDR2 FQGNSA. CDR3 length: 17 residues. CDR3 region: CASSLVPGGGSTDTQYF. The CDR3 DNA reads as TGTGCCAGCAGCTTAGTTCCAGGGGGCGGTAGCACAGATACGCAGTATTTT.